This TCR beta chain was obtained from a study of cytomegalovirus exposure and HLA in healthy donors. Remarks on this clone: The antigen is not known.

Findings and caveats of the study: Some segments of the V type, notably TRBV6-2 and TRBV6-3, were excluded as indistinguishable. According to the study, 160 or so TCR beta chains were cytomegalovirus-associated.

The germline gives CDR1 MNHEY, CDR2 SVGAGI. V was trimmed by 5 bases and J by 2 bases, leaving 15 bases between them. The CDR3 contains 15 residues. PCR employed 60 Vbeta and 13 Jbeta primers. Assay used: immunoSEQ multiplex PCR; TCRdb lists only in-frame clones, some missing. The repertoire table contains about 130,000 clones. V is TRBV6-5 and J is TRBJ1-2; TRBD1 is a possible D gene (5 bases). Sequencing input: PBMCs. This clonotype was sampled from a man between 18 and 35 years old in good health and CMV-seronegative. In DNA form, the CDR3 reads TGTGCCAGCAGTAAGGGGAGAGGAGGGAACTATGGCTACACCTTC. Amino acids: CASSKGRGGNYGYTF.